The clone carrying this TCR beta chain appeared a few times. Amplification used 60 Vbeta primers and 13 Jbeta primers. Generated by immunoSEQ multiplex PCR, the TCRdb table keeps only in-frame clones and is missing some. The table has nearly 100,000 clones, around a tenth seen once. Germline CDR1 and CDR2: SGHRS and YFSETQ. The CDR3 has 13 amino acids. Trimming cost V 3 bases and J 4 bases, with 10 bases left between them. This sample is drawn from a study of cytomegalovirus exposure and HLA in healthy donors. The clonotype originates from a man aged 50-60 years in good health and CMV-seropositive. The material sequenced was PBMCs. The chain employs TRBV5-1 and TRBJ1-1, with a possible D match to TRBD1 (6 bases). The CDR3 DNA reads TGCGCCAGCAGCTCCATGGACAGCACTGAAGCTTTCTTT. It is translated as CASSSMDSTEAFF.